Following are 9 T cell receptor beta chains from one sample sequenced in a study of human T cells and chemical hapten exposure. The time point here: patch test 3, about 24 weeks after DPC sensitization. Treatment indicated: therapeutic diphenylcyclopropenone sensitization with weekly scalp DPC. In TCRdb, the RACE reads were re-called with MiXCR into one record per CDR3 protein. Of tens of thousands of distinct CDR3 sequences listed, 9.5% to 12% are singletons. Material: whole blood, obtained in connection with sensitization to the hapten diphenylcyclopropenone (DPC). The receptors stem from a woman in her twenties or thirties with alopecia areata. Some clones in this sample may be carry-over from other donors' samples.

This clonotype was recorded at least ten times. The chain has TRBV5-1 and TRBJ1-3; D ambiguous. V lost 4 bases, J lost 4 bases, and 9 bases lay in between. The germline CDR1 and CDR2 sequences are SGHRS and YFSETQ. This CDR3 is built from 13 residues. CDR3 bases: TGCGCCAGCAGCGTCGACATCGGAAACACCATATATTTT. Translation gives CASSVDIGNTIYF.

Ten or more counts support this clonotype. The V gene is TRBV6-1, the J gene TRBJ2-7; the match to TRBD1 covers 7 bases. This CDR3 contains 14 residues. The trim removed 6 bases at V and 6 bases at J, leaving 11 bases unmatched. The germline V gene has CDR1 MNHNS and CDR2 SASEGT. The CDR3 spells CASRSTGAYSEQYF. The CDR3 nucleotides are TGTGCCAGCAGATCCACAGGGGCATACTCCGAGCAGTACTTC.

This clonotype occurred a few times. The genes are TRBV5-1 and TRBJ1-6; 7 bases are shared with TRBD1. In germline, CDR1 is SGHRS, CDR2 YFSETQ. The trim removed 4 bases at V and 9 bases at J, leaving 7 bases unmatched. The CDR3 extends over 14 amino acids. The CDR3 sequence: CASSLGQAPSPLHF. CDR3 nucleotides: TGCGCCAGCAGCCTCGGACAGGCCCCTTCACCCCTCCACTTT.

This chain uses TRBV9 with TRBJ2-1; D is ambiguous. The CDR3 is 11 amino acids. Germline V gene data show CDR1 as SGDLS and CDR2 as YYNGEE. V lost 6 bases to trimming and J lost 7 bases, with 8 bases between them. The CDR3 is CASTAGNEQFF. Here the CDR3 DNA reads TGTGCCAGCACCGCTGGGAATGAGCAGTTCTTC. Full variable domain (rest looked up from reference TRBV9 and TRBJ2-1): DSGVTQTPKHLITATGQRVTLRCSPRSGDLSVYWYQQSLDQGLQFLIQYYNGEERAKGNILERFSAQQFPDLHSELNLSSLELGDSALYFCASTAGNEQFFGPGTRLTVL.

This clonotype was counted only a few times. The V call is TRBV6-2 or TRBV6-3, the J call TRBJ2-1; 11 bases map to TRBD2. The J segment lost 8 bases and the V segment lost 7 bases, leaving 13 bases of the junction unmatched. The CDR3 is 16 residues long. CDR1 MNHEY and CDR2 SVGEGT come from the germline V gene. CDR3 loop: CASTGLAGEVNHEQFF. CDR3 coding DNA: TGTGCCAGCACCGGACTAGCGGGCGAGGTTAACCATGAGCAGTTCTTC.

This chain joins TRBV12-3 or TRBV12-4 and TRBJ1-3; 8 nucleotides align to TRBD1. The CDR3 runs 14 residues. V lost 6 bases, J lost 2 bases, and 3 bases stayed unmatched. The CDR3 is CASRSTGAGNTIYF. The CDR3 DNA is TGTGCCAGCAGGTCGACAGGGGCTGGAAACACCATATATTTT.

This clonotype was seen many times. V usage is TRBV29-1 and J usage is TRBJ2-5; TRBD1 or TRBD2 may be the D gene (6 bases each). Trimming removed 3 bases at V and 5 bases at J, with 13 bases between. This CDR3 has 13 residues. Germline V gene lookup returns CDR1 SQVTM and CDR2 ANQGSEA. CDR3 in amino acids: CSVEVGGAETQYF. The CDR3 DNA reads TGCAGCGTTGAGGTGGGGGGCGCGGAGACCCAGTACTTC. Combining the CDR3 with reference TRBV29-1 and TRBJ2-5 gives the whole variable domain SAVISQKPSRDICQRGTSLTIQCQVDSQVTMMFWYRQQPGQSLTLIATANQGSEATYESGFVIDKFPISRPNLTFSTLTVSNMSPEDSSIYLCSVEVGGAETQYFGPGTRLLVL.

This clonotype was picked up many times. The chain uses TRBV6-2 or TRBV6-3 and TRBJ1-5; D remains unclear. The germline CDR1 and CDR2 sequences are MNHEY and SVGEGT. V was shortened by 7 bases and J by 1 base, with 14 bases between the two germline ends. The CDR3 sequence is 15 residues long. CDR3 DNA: TGTGCCAGCACCGACCGAGCGGGGAGCAATCAGCCCCAGCATTTT. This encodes CASTDRAGSNQPQHF.

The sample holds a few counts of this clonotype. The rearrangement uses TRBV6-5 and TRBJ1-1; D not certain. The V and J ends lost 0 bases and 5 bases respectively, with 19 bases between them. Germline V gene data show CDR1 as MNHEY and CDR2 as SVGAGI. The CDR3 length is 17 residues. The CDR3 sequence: CASSYSALRRWETEAFF. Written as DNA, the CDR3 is TGTGCCAGCAGTTACTCTGCTTTAAGACGGTGGGAGACTGAAGCTTTCTTT.